In this sample, the clone carrying this T cell receptor (beta chain) turned up a few times. The sample is drawn from a study of identical twins. From the 5' RACE reads, TCRdb called clonotypes with MiXCR, one entry per CDR3 protein. The sample lists around 490,000 distinct CDR3 sequences, 13% to 15% occurring once. CDR3 length: 16 residues. V dropped 3 bases and J dropped 7; count of bases not matched to a gene: 10. Germline V gene sequence: CDR1 SGHRS, CDR2 YFSETQ. In addition, the sample was reused for a study of yellow fever vaccine responses in identical twins.

Source material: CD4+ T cells sorted from blood. The chain has TRBV5-1 and TRBJ2-2, with TRBD2 identical over 9 bases. The clonotype comes from a woman aged 18-35 years in good health. CDR3 DNA: TGCGCCAGCAGCTCCGGGACTAGCAGATCCAGCGGGGAGCTGTTTTTT. This translates into CASSSGTSRSSGELFF.